This is a list of T cell receptor beta chains from one sample in a study of OX40 agonist ivuxolimab in advanced cancers. TCRdb keeps only in-frame clones here, not all; method: immunoSEQ multiplex PCR. The table has tens of thousands of clones, approximately 90% seen once. Sequencing was performed on CD4+ or CD8+ T cells sorted from blood, taken in a trial of the OX40 agonist ivuxolimab. Source of these receptors: an adult with an advanced solid tumor such as melanoma, head and neck, liver or kidney cancer. Each CDR3 is given with its conserved first and last residue. D genes are given only for firm matches. Where a row states a size, it is once, few, many or the class of an expanded clone; other rows omit it.

len | j_gene | v_gene | abundance | d_gene | CDR3aa | CDR3nt
14 | TRBJ1-5 | TRBV5-4 | - | TRBD1 | CASSLGQGKQPQHF | TGTGCCAGCAGCTTGGGACAGGGGAAGCAGCCCCAGCATTTT
17 | TRBJ2-3 | TRBV5-4 | - | TRBD1 | CASSPLPGQRITDTQYF | TGTGCCAGCAGCCCACTCCCGGGACAGAGAATTACAGATACGCAGTATTTT
15 | TRBJ1-4 | TRBV19 | - | - | CASSIWAGKGEKLFF | TGTGCCAGTAGTATCTGGGCAGGGAAGGGGGAAAAACTGTTTTTT
14 | TRBJ1-5 | TRBV30 | few | - | CAWSGRRGNQPQHF | TGTGCCTGGAGTGGACGCAGGGGCAATCAGCCCCAGCATTTT
12 | TRBJ2-7 | TRBV5-1 | once | - | CASSLVSAEQYF | TGCGCCAGCAGCTTGGTTTCGGCAGAACAGTACTTC
12 | TRBJ2-7 | TRBV29-1 | - | - | CSVDATGSRQYF | TGCAGCGTTGATGCGACAGGTAGCCGGCAGTACTTC
15 | TRBJ2-3 | TRBV7-2 | - | TRBD2 | CASSFSGTRTDTQYF | TGTGCCAGCAGCTTTAGCGGGACCCGCACAGATACGCAGTATTTT
22 | TRBJ2-7 | TRBV14 | once | TRBD2 | CASSQDRGQRVVGTSGRAMQYF | TGTGCCAGCAGCCAAGATCGTGGACAGAGAGTAGTTGGGACTAGCGGGAGGGCCATGCAGTACTTC
17 | TRBJ2-6 | TRBV4-2 | - | TRBD2 | CASSRTSGSAGANVLTF | TGTGCCAGCAGCCGGACTAGCGGGAGTGCTGGGGCCAACGTCCTGACTTTC
14 | TRBJ2-7 | TRBV5-4 | once | - | CASSLGHRSSEQYF | TGTGCCAGCAGCCTGGGACATCGGAGCAGCGAGCAGTACTTC
15 | TRBJ2-1 | TRBV19 | - | TRBD2 | CASRALGGGLAEQFF | TGTGCCAGTAGAGCCCTAGGGGGAGGACTAGCAGAGCAGTTCTTC
14 | TRBJ1-1 | TRBV9 | - | TRBD1 | CASSAQGGSGEAFF | TGTGCCAGCAGCGCACAGGGGGGGAGCGGTGAAGCTTTCTTT
14 | TRBJ2-7 | TRBV28 | - | TRBD1 | CASSYDRGPYEQYF | TGTGCCAGCAGTTATGACAGGGGGCCCTACGAGCAGTACTTC
11 | TRBJ2-1 | TRBV5-1 | - | - | CASSLAREQFF | TGCGCCAGCAGCTTGGCCCGGGAGCAGTTCTTC
13 | TRBJ2-7 | TRBV29-1 | - | TRBD2 | CSGGDFRGDEQYF | TGCAGCGGGGGGGACTTCCGGGGGGACGAGCAGTACTTC
19 | TRBJ2-6 | TRBV4-1 | - | TRBD1 | CASSHRAGQALSGANVLTF | TGCGCCAGCAGCCACCGCGCTGGACAGGCCCTCTCTGGGGCCAACGTCCTGACTTTC
14 | TRBJ1-3 | TRBV6-6 | - | - | CASSYSSSGNTIYF | TGTGCCAGCAGTTACAGCTCCTCTGGAAACACCATATATTTT
13 | TRBJ1-5 | TRBV28 | - | - | CASKRIRNQPQHF | TGTGCCAGCAAACGTATCCGCAATCAGCCCCAGCATTTT
18 | TRBJ2-7 | TRBV19 | once | TRBD2 | CASSPGQRFRTSDYEQYF | TGTGCCAGTAGCCCGGGACAGCGTTTCAGGACTAGCGACTACGAGCAGTACTTC
15 | TRBJ2-1 | TRBV10-3 | few | TRBD1 | CAISEPGQGLGEQFF | TGTGCCATCAGTGAGCCGGGACAGGGACTTGGTGAGCAGTTCTTC
13 | TRBJ2-1 | TRBV19 | - | - | CASARETYNEQFF | TGTGCCAGTGCGAGGGAAACCTACAATGAGCAGTTCTTC
13 | TRBJ1-2 | TRBV19 | medium-sized | - | CASSIEQGNGYTF | TGTGCCAGTAGTATAGAACAGGGAAATGGCTACACCTTC
13 | TRBJ1-2 | TRBV19 | - | - | CASKRGERYGYTF | TGTGCCAGTAAACGGGGGGAGCGCTATGGCTACACCTTC
17 | TRBJ2-5 | TRBV15 | - | - | CATSRDYSRTHQETQYF | TGTGCCACCAGCAGAGATTATAGCAGGACACACCAAGAGACCCAGTACTTC
11 | TRBJ2-7 | TRBV29-1 | - | - | CSVEEAYEQYF | TGCAGCGTTGAAGAGGCTTACGAGCAGTACTTC
12 | TRBJ1-2 | TRBV19 | - | - | CASSIDRYGYTF | TGTGCCAGTAGTATAGACCGCTATGGCTACACCTTC
12 | TRBJ2-7 | TRBV5-4 | - | - | CASSSQSYEQYF | TGTGCCAGCAGTTCACAGTCCTACGAGCAGTACTTC
14 | TRBJ2-7 | TRBV5-1 | once | TRBD1 | CASSEQGASYEQYF | TGCGCCAGCAGTGAACAGGGGGCCTCCTACGAGCAGTACTTC
13 | TRBJ1-2 | TRBV2 | - | TRBD1 | CASSSQGGYGYTF | TGTGCCAGCAGTTCCCAGGGGGGCTATGGCTACACCTTC
14 | TRBJ1-2 | TRBV29-1 | - | TRBD1 | CSVATGQGNYGYTF | TGCAGCGTCGCCACGGGACAGGGGAACTATGGCTACACCTTC
13 | TRBJ1-2 | TRBV19 | - | TRBD1 | CASSIGDRSGYTF | TGTGCCAGTAGTATAGGGGACAGATCTGGCTACACCTTC
16 | TRBJ1-5 | TRBV27 | - | - | CASSPRSDASNQPQHF | TGTGCCAGCAGCCCTCGCAGTGACGCTAGCAATCAGCCCCAGCATTTT
13 | TRBJ2-1 | TRBV28 | - | - | CASRTAPYNEQFF | TGTGCCAGCAGGACAGCTCCTTACAATGAGCAGTTCTTC
11 | TRBJ2-7 | TRBV30 | - | - | CAWSHLYEQYF | TGTGCCTGGAGTCATCTCTACGAGCAGTACTTC
11 | TRBJ2-5 | TRBV20-1 | - | - | CSASPQETQYF | TGCAGTGCTAGCCCCCAAGAGACCCAGTACTTC
13 | TRBJ1-2 | TRBV28 | once | - | CASSLGAAGGYTF | TGTGCCAGCAGTCTCGGGGCGGCGGGGGGCTACACCTTC
13 | TRBJ1-2 | TRBV10-3 | - | TRBD1 | CAISQQGANGYTF | TGTGCCATCAGCCAACAGGGGGCGAATGGCTACACCTTC
14 | TRBJ1-4 | TRBV6-5 | - | - | CASGNFATNEKLFF | TGTGCCAGCGGGAACTTTGCAACTAATGAAAAACTGTTTTTT
15 | TRBJ1-6 | TRBV6-1 | - | - | CASSPRRQQGSPLHF | TGTGCCAGCAGTCCCCGCCGACAACAGGGTTCACCCCTCCACTTT